Sequencing of this T cell receptor beta chain was carried out in a study of shared clonotypes between healthy human individuals. Each of the donors was a healthy adult who was HIV-negative and had not had a recent acute infection or vaccination. Naive CD45RA+ and memory CD45RA-negative subsets were split from CD4+ cells. This CDR3 is built from 15 residues. Trimming at V came to 4 bases and at J to 4 bases, leaving 6 bases not matched to a gene. Germline CDR1 is SGHRS and CDR2 is YFSETQ. Method: immunoSEQ multiplex PCR; TCRdb's copy keeps in-frame clones and lacks some. Of some 2,500,000 clones in the sample, roughly 92% were seen once. With respect to this clone: Its cognate antigen is unknown.

Study-level results: Clonotype sharing across a few donors was observed for approximately 5% of naive CD4 clonotypes. It was anticipated that sequencing depth would influence how many clonotypes donors shared.

The rearrangement links TRBV5-1 to TRBJ2-1, with TRBD2 matching over 9 bases. Sequencing input: naive CD4+ T cells from PBMCs. The subset was: CD45RA+ positively selected. This receptor was taken from a man aged 18 to 29 in good health. Some clones in this sample may be carry-over from other donors' samples. The CDR3, as DNA: TGCGCCAGCAGCGCAGGGACTAGCCTTTACAATGAGCAGTTCTTC. Its protein product is CASSAGTSLYNEQFF.